Reported below is one T cell receptor (beta chain). Germline V gene lookup returns CDR1 MNHEY and CDR2 SVGAGI. The CDR3 is 14 amino acids. Trimming at V came to 6 bases and at J to 6 bases, leaving 7 bases not matched to a gene. This sample is part of a study of memory CD8 T cells in hepatitis C reinfection. The wider study: A couple of donors resolved primary infection, then developed chronic reinfection. Late/post reinfection sampling occurred 12 to 24 weeks after detected reinfection.

The sample's time point: late/post reinfection, 12 to 24 weeks after detection. No in vitro expansion preceded TCR sequencing of the sorted cells. The Montreal HEPCO cohort supplied donors who inject drugs. Measured with immunoSEQ multiplex PCR; TCRdb has only the in-frame clones, and not every one. The sample contains about 50,000 clones, about 91% of which appear only once. The chain employs TRBV6-5 and TRBJ1-4, with 7 nucleotides matching TRBD1. The clonotype comes from a young man with hepatitis C virus infection. Sequenced sample: naive CD8+ T cells sorted from blood. CDR3 region: CASRRQGLDEKLFF. CDR3 nucleotides: TGTGCCAGCAGGAGACAGGGACTTGATGAAAAACTGTTTTTT.